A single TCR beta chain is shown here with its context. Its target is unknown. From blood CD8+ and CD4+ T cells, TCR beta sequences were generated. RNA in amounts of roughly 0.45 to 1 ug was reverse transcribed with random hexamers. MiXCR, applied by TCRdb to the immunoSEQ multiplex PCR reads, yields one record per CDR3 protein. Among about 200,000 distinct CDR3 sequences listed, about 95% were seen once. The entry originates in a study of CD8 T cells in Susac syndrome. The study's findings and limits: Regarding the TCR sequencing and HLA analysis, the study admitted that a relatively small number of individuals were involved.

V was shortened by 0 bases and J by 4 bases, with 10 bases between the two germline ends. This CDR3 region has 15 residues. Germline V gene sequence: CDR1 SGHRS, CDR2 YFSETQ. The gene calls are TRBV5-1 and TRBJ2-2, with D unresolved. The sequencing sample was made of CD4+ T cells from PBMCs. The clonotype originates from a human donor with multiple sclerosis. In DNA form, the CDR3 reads TGCGCCAGCAGCTTGGAGGTTTTCGGCACCGGGGAGCTGTTTTTT. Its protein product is CASSLEVFGTGELFF.